This TCR beta chain was found in a study of blood T cell repertoires in COVID-19. In the study overall: There were acute and convalescent COVID-19 samples, and they came from the United States, Italy and Spain. Sources were T cells, B-cell-depleted T cells, or PBMCs; the material itself was cDNA or gDNA.

Per the original data handling: By means of reference gene primer amplification, nucleated cell counts were estimated. Generated by immunoSEQ multiplex PCR, the TCRdb table keeps only in-frame clones and is missing some. V, J and clone size derive from that table, while D and trimming were established from the DNA sequence. The sample lists 88,000 or so clones; roughly 83% were seen once. V gave up 7 bases and J gave up 0 bases, with 4 bases separating them. The germline gives CDR1 MNHEY, CDR2 SMNVEV (reference sequence). The CDR3 contains 12 residues. Ten or more counts support this clone. The sequencing sample was made of peripheral blood. J is TRBJ2-1 and V is TRBV27, with no clear D. This clonotype was obtained from a human donor in a cohort sampled during active COVID-19. CDR3 amino acids: CASTNSYNEQFF. The CDR3 nucleotides are TGTGCCAGCACCAACTCCTACAATGAGCAGTTCTTC.